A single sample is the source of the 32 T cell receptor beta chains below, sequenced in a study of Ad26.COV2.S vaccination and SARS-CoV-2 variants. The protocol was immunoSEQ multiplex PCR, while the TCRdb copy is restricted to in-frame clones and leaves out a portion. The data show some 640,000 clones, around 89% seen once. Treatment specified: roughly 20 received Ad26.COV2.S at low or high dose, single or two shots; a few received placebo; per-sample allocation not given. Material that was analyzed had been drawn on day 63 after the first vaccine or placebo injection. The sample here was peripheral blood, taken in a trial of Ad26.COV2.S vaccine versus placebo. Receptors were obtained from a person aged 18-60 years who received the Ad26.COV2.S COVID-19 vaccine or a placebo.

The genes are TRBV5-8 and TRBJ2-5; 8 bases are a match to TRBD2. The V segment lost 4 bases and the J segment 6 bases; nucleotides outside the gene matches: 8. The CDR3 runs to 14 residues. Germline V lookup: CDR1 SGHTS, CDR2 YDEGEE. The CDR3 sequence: CASSRLSGRQTQYF. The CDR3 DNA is TGTGCCAGCAGCAGACTGAGCGGGAGACAGACCCAGTACTTC.

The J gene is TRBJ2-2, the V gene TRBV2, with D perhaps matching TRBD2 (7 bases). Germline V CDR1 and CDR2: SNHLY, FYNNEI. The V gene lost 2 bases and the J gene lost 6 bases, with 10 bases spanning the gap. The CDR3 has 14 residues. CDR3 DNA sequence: TGTGCCAGCAGTGAAAGGGGGGGCGCCGGGGAGCTGTTTTTT. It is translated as CASSERGGAGELFF.

The CDR3 protein is CSVESSNEQFF. The CDR3 DNA reads TGCAGCGTTGAAAGTTCAAATGAGCAGTTCTTC. V gene TRBV29-1 combines with J gene TRBJ2-1, with no clear D. V was pared by 2 bases and J by 7 bases, with 6 bases between. Germline-derived CDR1 and CDR2 are SQVTM and ANQGSEA. The CDR3 consists of 11 residues.

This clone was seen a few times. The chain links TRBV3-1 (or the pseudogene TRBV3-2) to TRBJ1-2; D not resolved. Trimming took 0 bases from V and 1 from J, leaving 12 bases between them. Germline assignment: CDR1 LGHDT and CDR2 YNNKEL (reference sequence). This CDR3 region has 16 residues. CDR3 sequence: CASSQDYNRRNYGYTF. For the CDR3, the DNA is TGTGCCAGCAGCCAAGATTACAACCGACGTAACTATGGCTACACCTTC.

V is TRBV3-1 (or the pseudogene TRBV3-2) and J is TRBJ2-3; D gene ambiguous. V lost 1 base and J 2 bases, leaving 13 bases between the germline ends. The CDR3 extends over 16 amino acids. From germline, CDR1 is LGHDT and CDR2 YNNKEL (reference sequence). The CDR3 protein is CASSQGQLAPTDTQYF. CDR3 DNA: TGTGCCAGCAGCCAAGGTCAATTAGCCCCCACAGATACGCAGTATTTT.

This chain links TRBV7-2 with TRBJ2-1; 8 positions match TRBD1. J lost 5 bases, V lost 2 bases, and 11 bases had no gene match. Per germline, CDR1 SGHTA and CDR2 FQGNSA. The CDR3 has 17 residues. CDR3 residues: CASSLPRDRMGDNEQFF. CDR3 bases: TGTGCCAGCAGCTTACCGCGGGACAGGATGGGGGACAATGAGCAGTTCTTC.

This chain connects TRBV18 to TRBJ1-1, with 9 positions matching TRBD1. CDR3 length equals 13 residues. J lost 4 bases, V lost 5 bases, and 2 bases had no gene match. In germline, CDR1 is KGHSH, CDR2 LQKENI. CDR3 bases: TGTGCCAGCTCAGGGACAGGGACCACTGAAGCTTTCTTT. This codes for CASSGTGTTEAFF.

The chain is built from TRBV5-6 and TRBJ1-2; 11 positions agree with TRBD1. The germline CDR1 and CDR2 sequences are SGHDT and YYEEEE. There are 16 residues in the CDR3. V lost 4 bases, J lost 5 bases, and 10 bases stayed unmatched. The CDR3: CASSPGTGGRVYGYTF. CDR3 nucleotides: TGTGCCAGCAGCCCCGGGACAGGGGGGAGGGTATATGGCTACACCTTC.

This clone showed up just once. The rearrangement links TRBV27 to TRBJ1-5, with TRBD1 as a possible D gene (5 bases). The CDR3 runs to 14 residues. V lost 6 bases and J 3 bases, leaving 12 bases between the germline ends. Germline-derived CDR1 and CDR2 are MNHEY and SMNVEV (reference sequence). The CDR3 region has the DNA TGTGCCAGCAGGCCGGACACTCCCAATCAGCCCCAGCATTTT. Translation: CASRPDTPNQPQHF.

The CDR3 DNA reads TGCGCCAGCAGCTCGGGACTAGCTGGGAATGAGCAGTTCTTC. Translation: CASSSGLAGNEQFF. This chain links TRBV5-1 with TRBJ2-1, with 9 bases aligning to TRBD2. V shed 3 bases, J shed 7 bases, and the junction held 5 bases outside the gene matches. The CDR3 extends over 14 amino acids. Germline-derived CDR1 and CDR2 are SGHRS and YFSETQ.

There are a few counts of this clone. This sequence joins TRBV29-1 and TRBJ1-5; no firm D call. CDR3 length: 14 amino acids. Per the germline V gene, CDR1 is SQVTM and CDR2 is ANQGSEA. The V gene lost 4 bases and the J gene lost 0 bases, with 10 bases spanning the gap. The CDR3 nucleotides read TGCAGCGTTGGGGTAGACAATAGCAATCAGCCCCAGCATTTT. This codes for CSVGVDNSNQPQHF.

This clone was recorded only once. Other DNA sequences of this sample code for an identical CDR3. CDR3 sequence: CASSPSQETQYF. In nucleotides, the CDR3 is TGTGCCAGCTCACCCTCCCAAGAGACCCAGTACTTC. The V and J genes are TRBV18 and TRBJ2-5; no firm D call. CDR1 is KGHSH, CDR2 LQKENI, per germline. The CDR3 contains 12 residues. The germline V and J ends were trimmed by 3 bases and 1 base, with 3 bases remaining between them.

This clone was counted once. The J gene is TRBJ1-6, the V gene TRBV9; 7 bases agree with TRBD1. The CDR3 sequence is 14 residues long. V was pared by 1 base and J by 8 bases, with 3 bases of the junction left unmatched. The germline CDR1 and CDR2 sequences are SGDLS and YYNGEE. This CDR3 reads CASSVWDRDSPLHF. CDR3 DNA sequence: TGTGCCAGCAGCGTATGGGACAGAGATTCACCCCTCCACTTT.

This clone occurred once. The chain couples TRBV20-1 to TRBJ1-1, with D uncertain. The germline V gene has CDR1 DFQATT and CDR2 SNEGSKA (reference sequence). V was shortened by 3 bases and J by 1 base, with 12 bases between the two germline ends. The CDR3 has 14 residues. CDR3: CSASEPLGNTEAFF. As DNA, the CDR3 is TGCAGTGCTAGTGAGCCTCTGGGGAACACTGAAGCTTTCTTT.

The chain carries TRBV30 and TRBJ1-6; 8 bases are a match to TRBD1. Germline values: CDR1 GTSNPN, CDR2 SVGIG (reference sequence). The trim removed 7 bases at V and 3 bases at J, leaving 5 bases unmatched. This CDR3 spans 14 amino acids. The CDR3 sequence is CAFQGAGYNSPLHF. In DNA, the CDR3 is TGTGCCTTTCAGGGGGCAGGCTATAATTCACCCCTCCACTTT.

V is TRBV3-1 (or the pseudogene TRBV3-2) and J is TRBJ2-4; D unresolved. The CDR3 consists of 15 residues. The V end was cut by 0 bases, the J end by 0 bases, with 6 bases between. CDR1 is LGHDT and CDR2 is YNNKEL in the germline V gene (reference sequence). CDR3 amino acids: CASSQDGLAKNIQYF. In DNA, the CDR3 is TGTGCCAGCAGCCAAGATGGGCTAGCCAAAAACATTCAGTACTTC.

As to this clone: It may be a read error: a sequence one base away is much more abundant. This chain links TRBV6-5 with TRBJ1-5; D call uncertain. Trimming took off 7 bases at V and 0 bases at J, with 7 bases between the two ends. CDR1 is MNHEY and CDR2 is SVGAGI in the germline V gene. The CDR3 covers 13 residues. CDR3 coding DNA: TGTGCCAGCACCCAAAATAGCAATCAGCCCCAGCATTTT. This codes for CASTQNSNQPQHF.

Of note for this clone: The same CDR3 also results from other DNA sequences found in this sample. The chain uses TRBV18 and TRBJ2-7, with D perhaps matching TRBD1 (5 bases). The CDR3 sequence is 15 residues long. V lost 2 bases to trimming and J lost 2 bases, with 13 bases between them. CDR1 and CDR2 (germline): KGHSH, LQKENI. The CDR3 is CASSPAQGGTYEQYF. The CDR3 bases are TGTGCCAGCTCACCAGCTCAGGGTGGAACCTACGAGCAGTACTTC.

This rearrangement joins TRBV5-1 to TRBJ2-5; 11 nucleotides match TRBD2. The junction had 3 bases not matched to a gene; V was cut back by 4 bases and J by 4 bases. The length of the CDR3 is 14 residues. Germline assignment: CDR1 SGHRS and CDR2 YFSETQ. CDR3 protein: CASSKTSGIETQYF. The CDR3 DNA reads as TGCGCCAGCAGCAAGACTAGCGGGATAGAGACCCAGTACTTC.

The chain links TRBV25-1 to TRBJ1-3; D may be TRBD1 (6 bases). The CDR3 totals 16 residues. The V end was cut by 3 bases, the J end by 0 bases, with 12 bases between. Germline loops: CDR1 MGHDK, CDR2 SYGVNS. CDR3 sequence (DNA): TGTGCCAGCAGTGACGGGGGGCTGAACTCTGGAAACACCATATATTTT. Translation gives CASSDGGLNSGNTIYF.

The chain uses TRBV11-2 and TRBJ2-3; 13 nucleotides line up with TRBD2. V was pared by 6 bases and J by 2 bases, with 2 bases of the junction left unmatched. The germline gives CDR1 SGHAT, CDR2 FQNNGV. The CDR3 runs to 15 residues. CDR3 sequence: CASRGLAGITDTQYF. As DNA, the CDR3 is TGTGCCAGCAGGGGACTAGCGGGGATCACAGATACGCAGTATTTT.

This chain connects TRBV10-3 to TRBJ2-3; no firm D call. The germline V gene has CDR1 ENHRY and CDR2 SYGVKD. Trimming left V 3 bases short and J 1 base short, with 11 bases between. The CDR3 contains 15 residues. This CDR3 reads CAISEGYRGTDTQYF. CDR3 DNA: TGTGCCATCAGTGAAGGGTATCGTGGCACAGATACGCAGTATTTT.

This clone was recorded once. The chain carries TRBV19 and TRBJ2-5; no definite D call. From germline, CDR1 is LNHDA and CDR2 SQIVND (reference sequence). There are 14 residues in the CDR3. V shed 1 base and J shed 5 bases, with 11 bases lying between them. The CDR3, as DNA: TGTGCCAGTAGTATAGTGGACCAGCTGGAGACCCAGTACTTC. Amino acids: CASSIVDQLETQYF.

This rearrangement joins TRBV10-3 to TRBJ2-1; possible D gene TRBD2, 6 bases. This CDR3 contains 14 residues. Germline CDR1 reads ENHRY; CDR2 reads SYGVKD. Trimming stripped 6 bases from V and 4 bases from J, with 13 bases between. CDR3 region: CAISGGGEYNEQFF. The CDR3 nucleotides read TGTGCCATCAGCGGGGGAGGAGAGTACAATGAGCAGTTCTTC.

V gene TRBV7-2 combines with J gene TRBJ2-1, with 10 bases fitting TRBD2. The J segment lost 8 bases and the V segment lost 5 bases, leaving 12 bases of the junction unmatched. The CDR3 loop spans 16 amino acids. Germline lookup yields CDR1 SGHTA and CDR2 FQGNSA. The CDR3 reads CASSLLAGGGFYEQFF. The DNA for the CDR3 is TGTGCCAGCAGCCTGTTAGCGGGAGGCGGTTTCTATGAGCAGTTCTTC. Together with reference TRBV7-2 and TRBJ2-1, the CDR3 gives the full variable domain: GAGVSQSPSNKVTEKGKDVELRCDPISGHTALYWYRQSLGQGLEFLIYFQGNSAPDKSGLPSDRFSAERTGGSVSTLTIQRTQQEDSAVYLCASSLLAGGGFYEQFFGPGTRLTVL.

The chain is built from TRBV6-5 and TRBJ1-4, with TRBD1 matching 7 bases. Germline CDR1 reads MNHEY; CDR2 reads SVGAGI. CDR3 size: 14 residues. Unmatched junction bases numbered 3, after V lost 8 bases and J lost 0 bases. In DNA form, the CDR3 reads TGTGCCAGCTACAGGGGTGCAACTAATGAAAAACTGTTTTTT. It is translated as CASYRGATNEKLFF.

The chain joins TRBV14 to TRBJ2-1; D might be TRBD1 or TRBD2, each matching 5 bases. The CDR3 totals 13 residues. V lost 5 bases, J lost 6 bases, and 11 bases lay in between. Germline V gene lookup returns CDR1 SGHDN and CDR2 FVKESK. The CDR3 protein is CASSSGRLNEQFF. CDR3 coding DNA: TGTGCCAGCAGCTCGGGACGTCTCAATGAGCAGTTCTTC.

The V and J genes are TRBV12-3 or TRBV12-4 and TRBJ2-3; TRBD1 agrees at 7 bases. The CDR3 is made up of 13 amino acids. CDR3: CAVGTDPPDTQYF. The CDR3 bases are TGTGCAGTAGGGACAGACCCACCAGATACGCAGTATTTT.

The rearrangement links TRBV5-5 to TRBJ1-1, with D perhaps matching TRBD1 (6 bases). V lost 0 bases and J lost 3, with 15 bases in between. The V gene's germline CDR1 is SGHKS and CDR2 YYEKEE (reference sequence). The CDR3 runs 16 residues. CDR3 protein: CASSLEGLQGYTEAFF. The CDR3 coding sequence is TGTGCCAGCAGCTTGGAAGGGCTACAGGGATACACTGAAGCTTTCTTT.

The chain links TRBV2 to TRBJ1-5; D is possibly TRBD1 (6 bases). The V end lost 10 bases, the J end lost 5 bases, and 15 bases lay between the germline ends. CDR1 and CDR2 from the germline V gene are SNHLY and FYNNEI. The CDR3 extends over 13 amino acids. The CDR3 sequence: CATRQEIYQPQHF. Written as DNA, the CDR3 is TGTGCCACCCGACAGGAGATCTATCAGCCCCAGCATTTT.

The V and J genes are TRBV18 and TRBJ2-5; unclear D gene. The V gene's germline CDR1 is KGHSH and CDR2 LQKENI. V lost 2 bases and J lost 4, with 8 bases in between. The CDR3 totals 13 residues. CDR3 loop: CASSPISGETQYF. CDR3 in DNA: TGTGCCAGCTCACCAATTTCAGGAGAGACCCAGTACTTC.

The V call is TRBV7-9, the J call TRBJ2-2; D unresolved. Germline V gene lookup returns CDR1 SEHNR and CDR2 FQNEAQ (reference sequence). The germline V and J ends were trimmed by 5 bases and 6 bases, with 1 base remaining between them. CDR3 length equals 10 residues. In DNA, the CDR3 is TGTGCCAGCAGCGCCGGGGAGCTGTTTTTT. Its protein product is CASSAGELFF.